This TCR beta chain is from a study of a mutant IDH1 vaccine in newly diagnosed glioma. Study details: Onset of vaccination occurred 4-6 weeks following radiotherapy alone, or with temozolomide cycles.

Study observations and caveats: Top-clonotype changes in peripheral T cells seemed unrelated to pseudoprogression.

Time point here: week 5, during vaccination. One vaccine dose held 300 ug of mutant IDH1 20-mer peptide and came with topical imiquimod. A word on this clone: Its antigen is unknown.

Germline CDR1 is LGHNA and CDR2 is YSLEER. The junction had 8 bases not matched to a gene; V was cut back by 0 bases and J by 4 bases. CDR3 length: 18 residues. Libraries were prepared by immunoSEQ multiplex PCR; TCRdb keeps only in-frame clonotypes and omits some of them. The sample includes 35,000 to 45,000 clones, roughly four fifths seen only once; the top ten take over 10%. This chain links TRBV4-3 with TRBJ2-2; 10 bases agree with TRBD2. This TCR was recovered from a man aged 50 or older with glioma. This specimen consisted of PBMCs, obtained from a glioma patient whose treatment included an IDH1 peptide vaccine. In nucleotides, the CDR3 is TGCGCCAGCAGCCAAGATCTAGAGGCTAGCGGGAGCACCGGGGAGCTGTTTTTT. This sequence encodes CASSQDLEASGSTGELFF.